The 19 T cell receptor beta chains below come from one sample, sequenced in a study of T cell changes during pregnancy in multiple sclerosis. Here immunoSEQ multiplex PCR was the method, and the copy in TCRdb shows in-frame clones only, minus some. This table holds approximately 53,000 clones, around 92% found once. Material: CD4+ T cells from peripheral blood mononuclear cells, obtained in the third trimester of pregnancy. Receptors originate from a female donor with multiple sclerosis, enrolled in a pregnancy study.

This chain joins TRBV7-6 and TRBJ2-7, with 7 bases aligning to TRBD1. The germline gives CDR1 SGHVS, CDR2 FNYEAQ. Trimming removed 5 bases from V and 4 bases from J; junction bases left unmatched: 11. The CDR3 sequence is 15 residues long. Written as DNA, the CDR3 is TGTGCCAGCAGCAGACGACAGGGCCTTGGGTACGAGCAGTACTTC. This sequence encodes CASSRRQGLGYEQYF.

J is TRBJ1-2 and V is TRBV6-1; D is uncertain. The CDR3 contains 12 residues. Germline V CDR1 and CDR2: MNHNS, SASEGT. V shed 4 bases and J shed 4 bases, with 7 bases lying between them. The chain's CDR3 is CASSVRFYGYTF. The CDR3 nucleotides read TGTGCCAGCAGTGTGCGGTTCTATGGCTACACCTTC.

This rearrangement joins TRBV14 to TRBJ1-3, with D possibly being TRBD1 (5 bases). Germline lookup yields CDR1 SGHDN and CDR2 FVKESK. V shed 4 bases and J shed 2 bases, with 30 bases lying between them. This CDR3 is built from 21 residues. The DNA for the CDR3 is TGTGCCAGCAGCCCCCGGGATAAGGAACGGGGGGGGGAAAAACCTGGAAACACCATATATTTT. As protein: CASSPRDKERGGEKPGNTIYF.

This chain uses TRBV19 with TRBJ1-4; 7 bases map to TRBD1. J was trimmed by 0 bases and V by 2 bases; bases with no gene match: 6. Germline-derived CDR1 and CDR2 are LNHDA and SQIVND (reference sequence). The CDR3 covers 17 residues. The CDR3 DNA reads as TGTGCCAGTAGTATAAGACAGGGCCCCGCAACTAATGAAAAACTGTTTTTT. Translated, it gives CASSIRQGPATNEKLFF.

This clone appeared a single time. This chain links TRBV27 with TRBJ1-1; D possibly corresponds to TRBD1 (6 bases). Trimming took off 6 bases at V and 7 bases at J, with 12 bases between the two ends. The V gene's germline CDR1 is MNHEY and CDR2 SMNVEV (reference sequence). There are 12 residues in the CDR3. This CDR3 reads CASSSTGIEAFF. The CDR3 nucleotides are TGTGCCAGCAGCAGTACAGGGATTGAAGCTTTCTTT.

CDR3 nucleotides: TGTGCCAGCCGCGGGCGCCGCTACAATCAGCCCCAGCATTTT. It specifies CASRGRRYNQPQHF. The gene calls are TRBV18 and TRBJ1-5; D unresolved. Trimming stripped 8 bases from V and 3 bases from J, with 14 bases between. Germline V gene lookup returns CDR1 KGHSH and CDR2 LQKENI. This CDR3 has 14 amino acids.

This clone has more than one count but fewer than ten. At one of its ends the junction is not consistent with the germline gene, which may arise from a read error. As DNA, the CDR3 is TGCGCCAGCAGCACCTTCCCTAAGGGGAACGCTGAAGCTTTCTTT. Translating gives CASSTFPKGNAEAFF. This chain joins TRBV4-3 and TRBJ1-1; D perhaps matches TRBD1 (5 bases). Germline assignment: CDR1 LGHNA and CDR2 YSLEER. The CDR3 covers 15 residues.

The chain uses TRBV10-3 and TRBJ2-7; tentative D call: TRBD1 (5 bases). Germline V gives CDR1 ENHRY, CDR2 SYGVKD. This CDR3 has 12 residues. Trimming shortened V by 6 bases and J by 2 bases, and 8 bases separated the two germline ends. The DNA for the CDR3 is TGTGCCATCAGGGACAAAGCCTACGAGCAGTACTTC. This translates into CAIRDKAYEQYF.

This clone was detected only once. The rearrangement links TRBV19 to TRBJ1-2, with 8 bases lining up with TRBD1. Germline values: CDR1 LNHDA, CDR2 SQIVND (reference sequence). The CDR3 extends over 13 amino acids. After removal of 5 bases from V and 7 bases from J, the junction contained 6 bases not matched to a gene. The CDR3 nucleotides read TGTGCCAGTAGTCCACAGGGGGTTGGTGGCTACACCTTC. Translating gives CASSPQGVGGYTF.

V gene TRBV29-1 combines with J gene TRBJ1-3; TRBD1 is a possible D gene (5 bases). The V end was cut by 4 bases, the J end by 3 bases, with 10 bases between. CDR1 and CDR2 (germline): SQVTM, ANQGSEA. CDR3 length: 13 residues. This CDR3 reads CSVAGRVGNTIYF. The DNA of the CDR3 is TGCAGCGTTGCGGGCAGGGTTGGAAACACCATATATTTT.

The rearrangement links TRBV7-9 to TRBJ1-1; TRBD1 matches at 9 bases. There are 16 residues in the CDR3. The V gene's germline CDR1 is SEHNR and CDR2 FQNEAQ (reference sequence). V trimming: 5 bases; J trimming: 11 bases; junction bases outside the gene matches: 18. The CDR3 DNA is TGTGCCAGCAGCCATGGACAGGGCACTCCTGGACAGGGGGCTTTCTTT. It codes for CASSHGQGTPGQGAFF.

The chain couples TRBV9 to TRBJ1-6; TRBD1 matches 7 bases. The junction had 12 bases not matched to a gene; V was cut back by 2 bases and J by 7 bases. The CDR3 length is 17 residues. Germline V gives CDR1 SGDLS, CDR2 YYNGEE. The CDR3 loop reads CASSVPPAGGQNSPLHF. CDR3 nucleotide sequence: TGTGCCAGCAGCGTTCCTCCCGCCGGGGGACAGAATTCACCCCTCCACTTT. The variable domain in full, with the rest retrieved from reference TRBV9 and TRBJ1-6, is DSGVTQTPKHLITATGQRVTLRCSPRSGDLSVYWYQQSLDQGLQFLIQYYNGEERAKGNILERFSAQQFPDLHSELNLSSLELGDSALYFCASSVPPAGGQNSPLHFGNGTRLTVT.

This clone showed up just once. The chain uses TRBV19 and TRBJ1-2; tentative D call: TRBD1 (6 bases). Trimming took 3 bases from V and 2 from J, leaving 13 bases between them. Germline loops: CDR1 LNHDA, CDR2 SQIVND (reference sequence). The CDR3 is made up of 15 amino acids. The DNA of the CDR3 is TGTGCCAGTAGTATGGGGACAACCCTAAACTATGGCTACACCTTC. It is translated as CASSMGTTLNYGYTF.

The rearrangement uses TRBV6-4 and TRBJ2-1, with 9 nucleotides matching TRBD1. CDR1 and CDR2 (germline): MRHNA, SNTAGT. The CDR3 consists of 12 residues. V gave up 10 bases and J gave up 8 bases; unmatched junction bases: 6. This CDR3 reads CATGTGLHEQFF. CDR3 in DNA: TGTGCCACCGGGACAGGGCTGCATGAGCAGTTCTTC.

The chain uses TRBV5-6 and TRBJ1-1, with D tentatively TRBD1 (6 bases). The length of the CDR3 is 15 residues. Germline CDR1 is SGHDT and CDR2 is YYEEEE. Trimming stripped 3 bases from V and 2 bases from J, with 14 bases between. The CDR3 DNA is TGTGCCAGCAGCTCATTCGGCAGGGGAAACACTGAAGCTTTCTTT. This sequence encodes CASSSFGRGNTEAFF.

DNA of the CDR3: TGTGCCAGCAGCTTGCTCGGGACAGGGCACTATGGCTACACCTTC. It is translated as CASSLLGTGHYGYTF. V usage is TRBV5-6 and J usage is TRBJ1-2; 9 bases align to TRBD1. Trimming took 1 base from V and 3 from J; bases not matched to a gene: 4. CDR1 SGHDT and CDR2 YYEEEE come from the germline V gene. The CDR3 spans 15 residues.

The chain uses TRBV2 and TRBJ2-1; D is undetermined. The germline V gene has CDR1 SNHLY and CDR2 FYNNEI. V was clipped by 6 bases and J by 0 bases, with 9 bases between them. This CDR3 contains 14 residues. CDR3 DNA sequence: TGTGCCAGCAGCCATTTACTCTCCTACAATGAGCAGTTCTTC. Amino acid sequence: CASSHLLSYNEQFF.

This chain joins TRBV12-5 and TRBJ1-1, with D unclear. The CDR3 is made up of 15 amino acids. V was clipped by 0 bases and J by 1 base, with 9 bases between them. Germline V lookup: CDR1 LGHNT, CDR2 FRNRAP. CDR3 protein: CASGLVPPRNTEAFF. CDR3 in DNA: TGTGCTAGTGGTTTGGTACCCCCCAGGAACACTGAAGCTTTCTTT.

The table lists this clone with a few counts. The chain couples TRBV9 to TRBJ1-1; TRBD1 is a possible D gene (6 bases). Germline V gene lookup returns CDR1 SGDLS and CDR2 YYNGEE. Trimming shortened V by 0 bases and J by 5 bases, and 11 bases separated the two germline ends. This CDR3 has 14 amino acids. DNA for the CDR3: TGTGCCAGCAGCGTAGGGTTGAGGGGGACTGAAGCTTTCTTT. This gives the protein CASSVGLRGTEAFF.